Listed here is a single T cell receptor beta chain. Its specificity is unknown. This sample is drawn from a study of CD8 T cells in Susac syndrome. Overall study results and limits: The study admitted that it had a relatively small number of individuals in its TCR sequencing and HLA analysis.

RNA, at roughly 0.5 to 1 ug, was reverse transcribed with random hexamers. The CDR3 of TCR beta was amplified by immunoSEQ multiplex PCR across 54 Vbeta and 13 Jbeta. TCRdb reanalysed the immunoSEQ multiplex PCR reads using MiXCR and keeps one entry per CDR3 protein. The table lists 150,000 to 190,000 distinct CDR3 sequences, approximately 93% of them singletons. Germline assignment: CDR1 SGHRS and CDR2 YFSETQ. The CDR3 extends over 15 amino acids. Trimming removed 6 bases from V and 2 bases from J, with 17 bases in between. Material: CD8+ T cells from PBMCs. The rearrangement links TRBV5-1 to TRBJ1-1; no reliable D call. This sequence originates from a human donor with multiple sclerosis. CDR3 in amino acids: CASKRTTAFNTEAFF. In DNA, the CDR3 is TGCGCCAGCAAGAGGACCACAGCCTTTAACACTGAAGCTTTCTTT.